The 20 T cell receptor beta chains below were found in one sample sequenced in a study of blood T cell repertoires in COVID-19. Repertoires were generated with immunoSEQ multiplex PCR, while TCRdb's copy carries only in-frame clones and drops some. The data show about 140,000 clones, with 77% seen just once and roughly 9% held by the top ten. The sample consisted of peripheral blood. These receptors came from a woman between 50 and 59 years old with active or convalescent COVID-19.

The CDR3 loop is CASSELGVTEAFF. In DNA form, the CDR3 reads TGTGCCAGCAGTGAATTGGGAGTCACTGAAGCTTTCTTT. This chain connects TRBV25-1 to TRBJ1-1; D remains ambiguous. Trimming pared 1 base from V and 4 bases from J, leaving 7 bases between. Germline assignment: CDR1 MGHDK and CDR2 SYGVNS. This CDR3 is 13 amino acids long.

CDR3 in amino acids: CASSPGLAGNTGELFF. The CDR3 DNA reads TGCGCCAGCAGCCCTGGACTAGCGGGGAACACCGGGGAGCTGTTTTTT. V is TRBV5-1 and J is TRBJ2-2; TRBD2 aligns across 11 bases. Germline loops: CDR1 SGHRS, CDR2 YFSETQ. The CDR3 runs 16 residues. Losses at the gene ends were 4 bases for V and 1 base for J; bases not matched to a gene: 3.

V is TRBV19 and J is TRBJ1-1; D is undetermined. Trimming left V 5 bases short and J 1 base short, with 11 bases between. CDR1 and CDR2 from the germline V gene are LNHDA and SQIVND (reference sequence). This CDR3 is built from 14 residues. The DNA of the CDR3 is TGTGCCAGTAGTTCCGGACTGGCGAACACTGAAGCTTTCTTT. The encoded protein is CASSSGLANTEAFF.

In this sample, this clone turned up a few times. The chain has TRBV7-2 and TRBJ2-3, with 8 bases lining up with TRBD2. The CDR3 is 16 residues long. V was clipped by 1 base and J by 2 bases; unmatched bases: 5. Per the germline V gene, CDR1 is SGHTA and CDR2 is FQGNSA. CDR3 DNA sequence: TGTGCCAGCAGCTTAGGACTAGCGCTATACACAGATACGCAGTATTTT. This encodes CASSLGLALYTDTQYF.

The chain uses TRBV9 and TRBJ1-3; maybe TRBD1 (6 bases). The germline V and J ends were trimmed by 3 bases and 4 bases, with 11 bases remaining between them. The CDR3 is 14 amino acids. From germline, CDR1 is SGDLS and CDR2 YYNGEE. The CDR3 region is CASSEGVSGNTIYF. Written as DNA, the CDR3 is TGTGCCAGCAGCGAGGGGGTCTCCGGAAACACCATATATTTT.

This rearrangement joins TRBV7-2 to TRBJ1-6, with a tentative D call TRBD1 (6 bases). CDR3 length: 15 amino acids. Trimming removed 0 bases at V and 5 bases at J, with 8 bases between. CDR1 and CDR2 from the germline V gene are SGHTA and FQGNSA. CDR3 in amino acids: CASSLAGGDNSPLHF. The CDR3, as DNA: TGTGCCAGCAGCTTAGCAGGGGGTGATAATTCACCCCTCCACTTT.

This sequence joins TRBV3-1 (or the pseudogene TRBV3-2) and TRBJ1-3; D is unclear. The CDR3 covers 15 residues. Between the trimmed V and J ends, which lost 1 base and 3 bases, there was a span of 10 bases. CDR1 is LGHDT, CDR2 YNNKEL, per germline (reference sequence). CDR3 in amino acids: CASSQGSGDGNTIYF. CDR3 sequence (DNA): TGTGCCAGCAGCCAAGGTTCCGGGGATGGAAACACCATATATTTT.

This sequence joins TRBV7-7 and TRBJ2-2; 9 nucleotides agree with TRBD1. V dropped 5 bases and J dropped 3; count of bases not matched to a gene: 13. The CDR3 is 18 amino acids. The V gene's germline CDR1 is SSHAT and CDR2 FNYEAQ (reference sequence). CDR3: CASSRPGTGREDTGELFF. In DNA, the CDR3 is TGTGCCAGCAGCCGTCCCGGGACAGGGAGAGAGGACACCGGGGAGCTGTTTTTT.

This sequence joins TRBV9 and TRBJ1-4; unclear D gene. V shed 2 bases and J shed 1 base, with 6 bases lying between them. This CDR3 has 14 amino acids. Germline CDR1 and CDR2: SGDLS and YYNGEE. The CDR3 loop reads CASSVPGTNEKLFF. Here the CDR3 DNA reads TGTGCCAGCAGCGTTCCAGGAACTAATGAAAAACTGTTTTTT.

This chain links TRBV2 with TRBJ1-2, with TRBD1 matching 9 bases. In germline, CDR1 is SNHLY, CDR2 FYNNEI. The CDR3 has 12 amino acids. The J segment lost 7 bases and the V segment lost 9 bases, leaving 6 bases of the junction unmatched. CDR3 region: CARKTGGSGYTF. The DNA of the CDR3 is TGTGCCAGGAAGACAGGGGGAAGTGGCTACACCTTC.

This clone came up once. This chain joins TRBV29-1 and TRBJ2-1; maybe TRBD2 (5 bases). The germline V gene encodes CDR1 SQVTM and CDR2 ANQGSEA. V lost 2 bases and J 10 bases, leaving 12 bases between the germline ends. The CDR3 extends over 12 amino acids. This CDR3 is CSVELRGREQFF. The CDR3 DNA follows: TGCAGCGTTGAATTACGGGGAAGGGAGCAGTTCTTC.

The chain couples TRBV7-3 to TRBJ2-7; 7 positions agree with TRBD1. The germline CDR1 and CDR2 sequences are SGHTA and FQGTGA. Unmatched junction bases numbered 6, after V lost 5 bases and J lost 2 bases. This CDR3 spans 14 amino acids. The CDR3, as DNA: TGTGCCAGCAGCGTATCCGGGACAGCCTACGAGCAGTACTTC. This gives the protein CASSVSGTAYEQYF.

This clone was picked up one time. V is TRBV30 and J is TRBJ2-7; TRBD2 aligns across 7 bases. Germline values: CDR1 GTSNPN, CDR2 SVGIG (reference sequence). V shed 3 bases and J 3 bases; nucleotides not matched to a gene: 5. The CDR3 length is 13 residues. As DNA, the CDR3 is TGTGCCTGGAGGGGAGGGGTTGGCTACGAGCAGTACTTC. Translation: CAWRGGVGYEQYF.

The rearrangement links TRBV28 to TRBJ1-3; a possible D gene is TRBD1 (6 bases). V lost 2 bases and J 1 base, leaving 12 bases between the germline ends. The V gene's germline CDR1 is MDHEN and CDR2 SYDVKM. The CDR3 sequence is 16 residues long. In DNA form, the CDR3 reads TGTGCCAGCAGTTTACCCAGGACAGTATCTGGAAACACCATATATTTT. Translation: CASSLPRTVSGNTIYF.

The chain combines TRBV19 with TRBJ2-2; D may be TRBD1 (6 bases). The germline V and J ends were trimmed by 0 bases and 2 bases, with 10 bases remaining between them. The CDR3 contains 16 residues. CDR1 and CDR2 from the germline V gene are LNHDA and SQIVND (reference sequence). CDR3 loop: CASSIDRDTNTGELFF. The CDR3 DNA is TGTGCCAGTAGTATAGATCGGGACACTAACACCGGGGAGCTGTTTTTT. Supplemented by reference TRBV19 and TRBJ2-2, the full variable domain reads DGGITQSPKYLFRKEGQNVTLSCEQNLNHDAMYWYRQDPGQGLRLIYYSQIVNDFQKGDIAEGYSVSREKKESFPLTVTSAQKNPTAFYLCASSIDRDTNTGELFFGEGSRLTVL.

V gene TRBV6-1 combines with J gene TRBJ2-4; 10 nucleotides line up with TRBD1. The CDR3 runs 15 residues. Trimming at V came to 5 bases and at J to 8 bases, leaving 9 bases not matched to a gene. Germline V gene lookup returns CDR1 MNHNS and CDR2 SASEGT. CDR3 region: CASSLRDRGGYIQYF. The CDR3 nucleotides read TGTGCCAGCAGTCTCCGGGACAGGGGTGGGTACATTCAGTACTTC.

This chain joins TRBV18 and TRBJ1-1, with unresolved D. Trimming took off 3 bases at V and 0 bases at J, with 14 bases between the two ends. The CDR3 sequence is 16 residues long. Germline-derived CDR1 and CDR2 are KGHSH and LQKENI. The CDR3 coding sequence is TGTGCCAGCTCACCTTATGAAGGGAGCGTGAACACTGAAGCTTTCTTT. Protein: CASSPYEGSVNTEAFF.

V usage is TRBV7-9 and J usage is TRBJ2-2, with 10 bases lining up with TRBD1. Germline CDR1 is SEHNR and CDR2 is FQNEAQ (reference sequence). Trimming at V came to 6 bases and at J to 7 bases, leaving 14 bases not matched to a gene. The CDR3 length is 17 residues. CDR3 region: CASSTLRGQGTGGELFF. In DNA, the CDR3 is TGTGCCAGCAGTACACTTAGGGGACAGGGGACCGGCGGGGAGCTGTTTTTT.

The chain is built from TRBV5-4 and TRBJ2-1; 9 nucleotides line up with TRBD1. The CDR3 is 14 residues long. Germline V lookup: CDR1 SGHNT, CDR2 YYREEE (reference sequence). The trim removed 3 bases at V and 4 bases at J, leaving 2 bases unmatched. For the CDR3, the DNA is TGTGCCAGCAGCTCCGGGACAGGGTACAATGAGCAGTTCTTC. This sequence encodes CASSSGTGYNEQFF.

The chain employs TRBV18 and TRBJ1-2; no reliable D call. CDR1 is KGHSH, CDR2 LQKENI, per germline. The CDR3 is made up of 13 amino acids. The ends were cut back, 1 base at V and 5 bases at J, with 8 bases in the middle. CDR3 in amino acids: CASSPLRGYGYTF. The CDR3 region has the DNA TGTGCCAGCTCACCACTGCGAGGATATGGCTACACCTTC.